This T cell receptor beta chain was identified during a study of CD8 T cells in Susac syndrome. Study results and caveats: That the number of individuals in its TCR sequencing and HLA analysis was relatively small was acknowledged by the study.

CD8+ and CD4+ T cells from blood underwent TCR beta sequencing. Control patients had untreated stable or active relapsing-remitting multiple sclerosis by revised McDonald criteria. Germline V gene lookup returns CDR1 SQVTM and CDR2 ANQGSEA. The CDR3 is 14 amino acids. V was pared by 3 bases and J by 5 bases, with 16 bases between. Only one count was recorded for this clonotype. Antigen: not known. cDNA came from approximately 0.5 to 1 ug RNA primed by random hexamers. Amplification of TCR beta CDR3 spanned 54 Vbeta and 13 Jbeta via immunoSEQ multiplex PCR. TCRdb reanalysed the immunoSEQ multiplex PCR reads using MiXCR and keeps one entry per CDR3 protein. The table records over 150,000 distinct CDR3 sequences, 90% to 95% of them present only once.

V and J are TRBV29-1 and TRBJ2-5, with TRBD1 as a possible D gene (6 bases). The clonotype comes from a human donor with multiple sclerosis. The sample taken for sequencing was CD4+ T cells from PBMCs. The CDR3 spells CSVDRDIGVETQYF. In DNA, the CDR3 is TGCAGCGTTGATAGGGACATCGGGGTGGAGACCCAGTACTTC.